In its sample, the clone carrying this TCR beta chain was seen a few times. The CDR3 is 16 amino acids. CDR1 MNHEY and CDR2 SMNVEV come from the germline V gene (reference sequence). V trimming: 3 bases; J trimming: 2 bases; junction bases outside the gene matches: 7. This sample is drawn from a study of blood T cell repertoires in COVID-19. Looking at the study overall: The United States, Italy and Spain supplied acute and convalescent COVID-19 samples. T cells, B-cell-depleted T cells, or PBMCs supplied cDNA or gDNA.

As handled by the study authors: Amplified reference gene primers provided the basis for estimating nucleated cell counts. Assay: immunoSEQ multiplex PCR; the TCRdb copy retains only in-frame clones and omits some. V and J calls and clone size are those listed in that table; D and trimming were worked out from the DNA. Among 7,500 to 8,500 clones listed, about 81% were seen once. The sample taken for sequencing was peripheral blood. The receptor was isolated from a human donor with active COVID-19. The donor label of this sample is uncertain. The genes are TRBV27 and TRBJ2-1, with TRBD2 matching 7 bases. In DNA form, the CDR3 reads TGTGCCAGCAGTTTGTCGCGGGGGATCCCCTACAATGAGCAGTTCTTC. This translates into CASSLSRGIPYNEQFF.